Sequencing of this T cell receptor (beta chain) was carried out in a study of blood T cell repertoires in COVID-19. With V trimmed by 0 bases and J by 7 bases, 0 bases remained unmatched. The germline CDR1 and CDR2 sequences are SGDLS and YYNGEE. The CDR3 is 14 residues long. Here immunoSEQ multiplex PCR was the method, and the copy in TCRdb shows in-frame clones only, minus some. The sample has 190,000 or so clones, around four fifths seen once. This receptor was identified in a man aged 50-59 years with active or convalescent COVID-19. The chain employs TRBV9 and TRBJ2-2, with 10 bases aligning to TRBD2. Sequenced input: peripheral blood. CDR3 nucleotide sequence: TGTGCCAGCAGCGTAGTAGCGGGGGGCGGGGAGCTGTTTTTT. Its translation: CASSVVAGGGELFF. The full variable domain, completed using reference TRBV9 and TRBJ2-2, is DSGVTQTPKHLITATGQRVTLRCSPRSGDLSVYWYQQSLDQGLQFLIQYYNGEERAKGNILERFSAQQFPDLHSELNLSSLELGDSALYFCASSVVAGGGELFFGEGSRLTVL.